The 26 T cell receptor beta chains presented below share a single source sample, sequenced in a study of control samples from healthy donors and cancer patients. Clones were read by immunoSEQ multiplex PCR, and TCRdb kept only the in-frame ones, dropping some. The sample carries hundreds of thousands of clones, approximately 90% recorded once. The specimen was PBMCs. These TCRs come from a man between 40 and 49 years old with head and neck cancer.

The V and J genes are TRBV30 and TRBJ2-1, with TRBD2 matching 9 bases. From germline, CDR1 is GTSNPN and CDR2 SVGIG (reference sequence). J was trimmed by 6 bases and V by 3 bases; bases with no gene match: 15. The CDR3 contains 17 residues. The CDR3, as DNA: TGTGCCTGGAGCCTACGGTTGACGGGACTAGCCTCCAATGAGCAGTTCTTC. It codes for CAWSLRLTGLASNEQFF.

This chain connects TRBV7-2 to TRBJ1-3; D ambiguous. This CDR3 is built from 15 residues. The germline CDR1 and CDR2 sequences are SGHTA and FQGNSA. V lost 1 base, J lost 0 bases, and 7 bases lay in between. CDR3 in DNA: TGTGCCAGCAGCTTAGGGAGGGCCTCTGGAAACACCATATATTTT. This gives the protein CASSLGRASGNTIYF.

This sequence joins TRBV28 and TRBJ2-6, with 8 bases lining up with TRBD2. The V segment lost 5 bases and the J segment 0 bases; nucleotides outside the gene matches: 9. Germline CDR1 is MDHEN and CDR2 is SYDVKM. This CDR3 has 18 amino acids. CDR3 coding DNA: TGTGCCAGCAGTCGTTCTGTCGGGGGGGGCTCTGGGGCCAACGTCCTGACTTTC. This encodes CASSRSVGGGSGANVLTF. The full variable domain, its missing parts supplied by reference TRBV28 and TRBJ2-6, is DVKVTQSSRYLVKRTGEKVFLECVQDMDHENMFWYRQDPGLGLRLIYFSYDVKMKEKGDIPEGYSVSREKKERFSLILESASTNQTSMYLCASSRSVGGGSGANVLTFGAGSRLTVL.

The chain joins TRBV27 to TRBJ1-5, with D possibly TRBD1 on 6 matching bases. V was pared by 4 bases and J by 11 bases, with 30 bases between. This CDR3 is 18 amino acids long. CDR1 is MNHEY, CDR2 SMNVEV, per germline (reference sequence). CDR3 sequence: CASSSQALRRGGQGSQHF. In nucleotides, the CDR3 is TGTGCCAGCAGTTCACAGGCCCTCAGACGGGGGGGGCAAGGGTCCCAGCATTTT.

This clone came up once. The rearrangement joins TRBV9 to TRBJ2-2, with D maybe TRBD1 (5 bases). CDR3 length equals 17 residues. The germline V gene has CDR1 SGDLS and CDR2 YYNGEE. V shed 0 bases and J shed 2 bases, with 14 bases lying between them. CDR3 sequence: CASSVAGQMGNTGELFF. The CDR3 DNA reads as TGTGCCAGCAGCGTAGCAGGGCAAATGGGTAACACCGGGGAGCTGTTTTTT.

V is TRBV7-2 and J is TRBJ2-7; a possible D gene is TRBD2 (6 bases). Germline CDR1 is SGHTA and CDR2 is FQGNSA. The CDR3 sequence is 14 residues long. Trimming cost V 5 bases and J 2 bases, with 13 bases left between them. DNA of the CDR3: TGTGCCAGCAGCCTGCGGGACTTAACCTACGAGCAGTACTTC. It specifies CASSLRDLTYEQYF.

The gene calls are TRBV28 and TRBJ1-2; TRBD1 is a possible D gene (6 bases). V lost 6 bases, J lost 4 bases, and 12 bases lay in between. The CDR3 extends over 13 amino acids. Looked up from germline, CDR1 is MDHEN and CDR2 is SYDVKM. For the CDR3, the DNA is TGTGCCAGCAGAGAACAGGGAGGCTATGGCTACACCTTC. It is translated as CASREQGGYGYTF.

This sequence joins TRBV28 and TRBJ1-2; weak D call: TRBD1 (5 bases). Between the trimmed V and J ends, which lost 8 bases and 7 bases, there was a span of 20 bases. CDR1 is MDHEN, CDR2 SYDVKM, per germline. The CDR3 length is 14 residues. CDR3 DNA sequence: TGTGCCAGCGTCCTTACAAGGGGCGTCAGTGGCTACACCTTC. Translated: CASVLTRGVSGYTF.

The CDR3 nucleotides are TGTGCCAGCTCACCCCCCACAGGGGAAGAGACCCAGTACTTC. It yields the protein CASSPPTGEETQYF. The rearrangement links TRBV18 to TRBJ2-5; TRBD1 agrees at 7 bases. This CDR3 is 14 amino acids long. With V trimmed by 3 bases and J by 3 bases, 4 bases remained unmatched. CDR1 is KGHSH, CDR2 LQKENI, per germline.

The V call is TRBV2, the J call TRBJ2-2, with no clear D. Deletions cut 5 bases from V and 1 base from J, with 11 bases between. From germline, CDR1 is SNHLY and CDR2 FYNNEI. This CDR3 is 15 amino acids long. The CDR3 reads CASSIMEKNTGELFF. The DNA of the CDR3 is TGTGCCAGCAGTATTATGGAGAAGAACACCGGGGAGCTGTTTTTT.

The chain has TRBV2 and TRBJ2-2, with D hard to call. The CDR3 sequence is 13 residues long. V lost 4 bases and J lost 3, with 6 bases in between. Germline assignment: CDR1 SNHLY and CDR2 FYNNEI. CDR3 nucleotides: TGTGCCAGCAGTGTCGTGGACACCGGGGAGCTGTTTTTT. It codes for CASSVVDTGELFF.

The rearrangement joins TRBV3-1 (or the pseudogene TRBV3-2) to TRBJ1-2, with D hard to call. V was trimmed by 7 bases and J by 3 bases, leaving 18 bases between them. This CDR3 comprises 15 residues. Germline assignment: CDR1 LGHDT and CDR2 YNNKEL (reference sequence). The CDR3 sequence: CASTPRAGSHYGYTF. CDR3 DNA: TGTGCCAGCACCCCTAGGGCGGGTTCCCACTATGGCTACACCTTC.

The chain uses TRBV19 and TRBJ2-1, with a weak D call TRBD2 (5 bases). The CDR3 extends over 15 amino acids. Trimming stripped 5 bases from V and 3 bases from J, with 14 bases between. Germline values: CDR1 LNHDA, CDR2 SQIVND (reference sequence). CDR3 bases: TGTGCCAGTAGTCCGCTGGGGAGATACTACAATGAGCAGTTCTTC. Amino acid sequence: CASSPLGRYYNEQFF.

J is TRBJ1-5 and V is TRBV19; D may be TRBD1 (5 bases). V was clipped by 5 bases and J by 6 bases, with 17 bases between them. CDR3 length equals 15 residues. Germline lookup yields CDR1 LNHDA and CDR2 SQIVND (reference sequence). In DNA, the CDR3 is TGTGCCAGTAGTGCGGGGAGGGGTGGCGTTCAGCCCCAGCATTTT. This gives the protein CASSAGRGGVQPQHF.

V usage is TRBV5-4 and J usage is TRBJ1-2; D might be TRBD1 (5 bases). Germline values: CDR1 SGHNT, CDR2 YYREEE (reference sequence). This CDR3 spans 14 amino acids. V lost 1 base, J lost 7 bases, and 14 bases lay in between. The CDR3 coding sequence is TGTGCCAGCAGCTTGTCGACAGCAGTTCGTGGCTACACCTTC. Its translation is CASSLSTAVRGYTF.

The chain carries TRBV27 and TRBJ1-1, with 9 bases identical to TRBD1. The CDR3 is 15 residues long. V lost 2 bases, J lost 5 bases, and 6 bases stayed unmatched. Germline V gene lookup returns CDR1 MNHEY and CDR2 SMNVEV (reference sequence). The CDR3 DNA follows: TGTGCCAGCAGTTTAGGACAGGGGATTAGGACTGAAGCTTTCTTT. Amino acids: CASSLGQGIRTEAFF.

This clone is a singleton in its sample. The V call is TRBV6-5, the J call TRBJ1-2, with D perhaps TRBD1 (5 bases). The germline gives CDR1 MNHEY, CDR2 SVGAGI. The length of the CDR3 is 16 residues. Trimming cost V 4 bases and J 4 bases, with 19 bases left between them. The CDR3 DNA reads TGTGCCAGCAGTTCGCCTGGGGGACCACCATCCTATGGCTACACCTTC. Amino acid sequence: CASSSPGGPPSYGYTF.

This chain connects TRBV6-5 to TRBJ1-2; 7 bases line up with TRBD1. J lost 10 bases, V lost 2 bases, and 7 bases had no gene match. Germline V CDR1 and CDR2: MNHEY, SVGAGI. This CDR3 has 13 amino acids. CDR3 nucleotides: TGTGCCAGCAGTTACCGAGGGGGCGCCTACTACACCTTC. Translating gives CASSYRGGAYYTF.

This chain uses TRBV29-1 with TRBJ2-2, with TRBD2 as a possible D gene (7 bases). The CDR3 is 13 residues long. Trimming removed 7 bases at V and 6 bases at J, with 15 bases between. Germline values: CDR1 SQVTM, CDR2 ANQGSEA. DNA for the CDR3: TGCAGCGCCCTGGGGGGGGCCGCCGGGGAGCTGTTTTTT. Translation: CSALGGAAGELFF.

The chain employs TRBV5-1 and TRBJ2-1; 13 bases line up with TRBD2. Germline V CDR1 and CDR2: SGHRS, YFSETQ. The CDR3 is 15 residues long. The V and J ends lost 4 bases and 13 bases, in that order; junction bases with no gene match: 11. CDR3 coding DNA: TGCGCCAGCAGCCCCGGGACTAGCGGGGAGAAGGAACAGTTCTTC. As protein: CASSPGTSGEKEQFF.

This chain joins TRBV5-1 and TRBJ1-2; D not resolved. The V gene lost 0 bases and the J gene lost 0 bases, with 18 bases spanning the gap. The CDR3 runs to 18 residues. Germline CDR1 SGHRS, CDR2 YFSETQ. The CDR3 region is CASSLAGFSSDPNYGYTF. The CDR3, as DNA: TGCGCCAGCAGCTTGGCCGGCTTTTCCTCAGACCCTAACTATGGCTACACCTTC.

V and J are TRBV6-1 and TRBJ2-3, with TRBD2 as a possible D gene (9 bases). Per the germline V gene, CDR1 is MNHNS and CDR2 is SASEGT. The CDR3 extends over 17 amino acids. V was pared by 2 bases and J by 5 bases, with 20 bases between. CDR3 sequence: CASSEQGAGGPLDTQYF. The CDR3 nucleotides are TGTGCCAGCAGTGAACAGGGGGCGGGAGGGCCGTTAGATACGCAGTATTTT.

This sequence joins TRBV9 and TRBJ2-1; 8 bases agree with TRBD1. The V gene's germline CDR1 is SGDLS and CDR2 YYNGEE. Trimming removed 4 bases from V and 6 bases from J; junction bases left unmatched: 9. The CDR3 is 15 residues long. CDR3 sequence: CASSPRTGNSNEQFF. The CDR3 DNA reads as TGTGCCAGCAGCCCTCGGACAGGGAATAGCAATGAGCAGTTCTTC.

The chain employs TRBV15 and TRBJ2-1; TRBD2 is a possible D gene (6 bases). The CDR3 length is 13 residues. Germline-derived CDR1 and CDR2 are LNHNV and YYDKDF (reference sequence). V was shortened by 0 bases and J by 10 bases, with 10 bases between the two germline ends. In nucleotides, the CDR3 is TGTGCCACCAGCAGAGATTCGGGGGAGGAGCAGTTCTTC. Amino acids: CATSRDSGEEQFF.

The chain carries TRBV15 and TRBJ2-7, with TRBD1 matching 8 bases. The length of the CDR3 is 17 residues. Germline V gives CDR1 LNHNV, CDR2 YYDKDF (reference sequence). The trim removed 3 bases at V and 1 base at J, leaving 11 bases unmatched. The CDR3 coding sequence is TGTGCCACCAGCAGGGTTGACAGGGGTTTTCGGTCCTACGAGCAGTACTTC. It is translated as CATSRVDRGFRSYEQYF.

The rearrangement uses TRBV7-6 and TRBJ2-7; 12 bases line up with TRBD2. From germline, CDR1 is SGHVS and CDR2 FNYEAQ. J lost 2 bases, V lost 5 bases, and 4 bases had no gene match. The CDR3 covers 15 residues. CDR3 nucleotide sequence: TGTGCCAGCAGCCAAGGACTAGCGGGGCCCTACGAGCAGTACTTC. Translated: CASSQGLAGPYEQYF. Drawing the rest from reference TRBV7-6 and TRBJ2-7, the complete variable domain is GAGVSQSPRYKVTKRGQDVALRCDPISGHVSLYWYRQALGQGPEFLTYFNYEAQQDKSGLPNDRFSAERPEGSISTLTIQRTEQRDSAMYRCASSQGLAGPYEQYFGPGTRLTVT.